This TCR beta chain was identified during a study of cytomegalovirus exposure and HLA in healthy donors. 13 Jbeta primers and 60 Vbeta primers were used for the PCR. This table comes from immunoSEQ multiplex PCR, and its TCRdb copy is limited to in-frame clones, with some not included. The table includes about 150,000 clones, about 70% detected once. From germline, CDR1 is MNHEY and CDR2 SMNVEV (reference sequence). The trim removed 6 bases at V and 6 bases at J, leaving 7 bases unmatched. The CDR3 spans 16 residues. The material sequenced was PBMCs. V and J are TRBV27 and TRBJ2-5; 16 positions match TRBD2. The receptor was isolated from a man aged 18-30 years in good health and CMV-seronegative. This CDR3 reads CASSPGLAGGVKTQYF. CDR3 DNA sequence: TGTGCCAGCAGCCCGGGACTAGCGGGGGGGGTAAAGACCCAGTACTTC.